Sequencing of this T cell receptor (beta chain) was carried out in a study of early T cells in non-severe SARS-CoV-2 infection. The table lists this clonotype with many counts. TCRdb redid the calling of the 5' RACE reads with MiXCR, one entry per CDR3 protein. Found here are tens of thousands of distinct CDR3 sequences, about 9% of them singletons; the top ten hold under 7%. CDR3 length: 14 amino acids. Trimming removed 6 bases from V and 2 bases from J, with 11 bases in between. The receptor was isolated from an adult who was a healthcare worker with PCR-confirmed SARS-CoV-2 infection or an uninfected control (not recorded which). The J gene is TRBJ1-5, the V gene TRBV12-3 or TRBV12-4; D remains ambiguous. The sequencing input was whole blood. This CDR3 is CASSNSGRNQPQHF. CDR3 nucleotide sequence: TGTGCCAGCAGCAACAGTGGGCGCAATCAGCCCCAGCATTTT.